This entry lists 3 T cell receptor beta chains sequenced from one sample in a study of T-cell memory formation after mild COVID-19. TCRdb recomputed calls from the 5' RACE reads with MiXCR, one row per CDR3 protein. The sample shows tens of thousands of distinct CDR3 sequences, approximately 7% of them seen only once. Sequencing used PBMCs or a T cell subset sorted from them (not recorded which). The receptor source for this set is an adult who had mild COVID-19 (a few samples of this study predate the infection). Cell type and time point are not known.

This clonotype showed up just a few times. The rearrangement links TRBV3-1 to TRBJ2-1; maybe TRBD2 (6 bases). V lost 3 bases to trimming and J lost 4 bases, with 16 bases between them. The CDR3 covers 16 residues. Germline CDR1 and CDR2: LGHDT and YNNKEL (reference sequence). CDR3 DNA: TGTGCCAGCAGCCACCATCGGACGGAGGGGTACAATGAGCAGTTCTTC. Translated: CASSHHRTEGYNEQFF.

This chain connects TRBV5-1 to TRBJ2-1, with 7 nucleotides matching TRBD1. V was pared by 4 bases and J by 0 bases, with 19 bases of the junction left unmatched. The germline CDR1 and CDR2 sequences are SGHRS and YFSETQ. The CDR3 sequence is 20 residues long. The CDR3 region has the DNA TGCGCCAGCAGCCCACGGGACAGAACCACCTACCTGGGCTCCTACAATGAGCAGTTCTTC. This gives the protein CASSPRDRTTYLGSYNEQFF.

This clonotype was observed a handful of times. The chain is built from TRBV4-2 and TRBJ2-3, with D unresolved. Germline V gene data show CDR1 as LGHNA and CDR2 as YNFKEQ. The CDR3 spans 16 residues. The V end was cut by 1 base, the J end by 2 bases, with 13 bases between. CDR3 loop: CASSQVSQLVTDTQYF. CDR3 nucleotides: TGTGCCAGCAGCCAAGTCTCCCAACTGGTCACAGATACGCAGTATTTT.